This TCR beta chain was identified in a study of tumor-infiltrating lymphocytes in primary liver carcinoma. On the study more broadly: Measuring about 4 to 10 cm across, the tumors were staged as T1-T3 N0M0. Findings and limits, study-wide: Tumors had a top-250-clone fraction that was significantly higher than blood (p = 0.039).

Investigators took RNA and DNA out together from roughly 21-30 mg of unsorted bulk tissue. Every tumor specimen contained over 85% viable tumor cells. The CDR3 is made up of 12 amino acids. Researchers generated TCR beta cDNA from 500 to 600 ng of total RNA, relying on a constant-region primer. Libraries covering TCR beta were generated through three nested multiplex PCR rounds (using a slightly modified ARM-PCR). TRBV1-TRBV30 forward and Cbeta reverse primers drove the first two approximately 11-cycle rounds. TCRdb processed the multiplex PCR reads anew with MiXCR; each CDR3 protein has one entry. The top ten hold around 57% of the sample, which has roughly 57,000 distinct CDR3 sequences, 55% to 75% seen once. Of note for this clonotype: Its antigen is unknown. At one end the junction does not follow the germline gene, possibly because of a read error.

J is TRBJ2-1 and V is TRBV12-3 or TRBV12-4, with 7 bases identical to TRBD2. The sequence derives from a man aged 35 to 55 with primary liver carcinoma and hepatitis B virus infection. Sequenced material: liver tumor tissue from sampling region 2. The subset: tumor region T2, inferior pole. The DNA of the CDR3 is TGTGCCAGTGCCGGGAGGAGAAATGAGAAGTTCTTC. The encoded protein is CASAGRRNEKFF.